This TCR beta chain stems from a study of beta chain features in type 1 diabetes. In the study overall: Patients were similar to healthy donors in age and gender (as well as in cell yields). General study results and limits: Shortening of TCRB CDR3s, moderate but significant, appeared in all four CD4+ subsets of Type 1 diabetes patients.

CDR1 and CDR2 (germline): SGHNT, YYREEE (reference sequence). The length of the CDR3 is 17 residues. V trimming: 4 bases; J trimming: 0 bases; junction bases outside the gene matches: 6. Via CD45RO/CCR7/CD25/CD127/CD95/CD27, cells of the CD4+ naive, central memory, regulatory and stem cell-like memory subsets were sorted. What was sequenced were expressed TCRB transcripts, since all of the isolated RNA had been reverse transcribed. Deep immunoSEQ sequencing covered naive, central memory and regulatory T cell samples. Clones were sequenced by immunoSEQ multiplex PCR, and TCRdb holds only the in-frame ones, with some missing. Seen here are approximately 170,000 clones, 6% to 9% observed once, and the top ten hold approximately 0.5%. To note about this clone: Antigen specificity is unknown.

This sequence was found in a man between 18 and 29 years old with type 1 diabetes. Sequenced input: central memory CD4+ T cells from blood. The chain carries TRBV5-4 and TRBJ2-6; 8 bases match TRBD1. For the CDR3, the DNA is TGTGCCAGCAGCATCGGACAGGGACGCTCTGGGGCCAACGTCCTGACTTTC. Translating gives CASSIGQGRSGANVLTF.